The source of this T cell receptor beta chain is a study of post-analysis software for immune sequencing data. Study-wide context: The disease courses covered relapsing-remitting, secondary progressive and progressive-relapsing multiple sclerosis.

The TCR beta cDNA libraries carried unique molecular identifiers. TCRdb redid the calling of the PCR reads with MiXCR, one entry per CDR3 protein. This table has about 820,000 distinct CDR3 sequences, under 70% appearing once. This CDR3 contains 14 residues. Losses at the gene ends were 6 bases for V and 14 bases for J; bases not matched to a gene: 10. Germline CDR1 reads MNHEY; CDR2 reads SVGAGI. With regard to this clonotype: Antigen specificity is unknown.

Study-level results: Higher frequency in patients than in controls was seen for five TRBV segments, with TRBV5-6, TRBV5-1 and TRBV20-1 among them. People with multiple sclerosis had a significantly lower normalized Chao1 diversity than controls did.

The genes are TRBV6-5 and TRBJ2-1; TRBD2 agrees at 13 bases. The TCR originated in a girl aged 10 to 17 with multiple sclerosis. Sequences were obtained from blood. CDR3 sequence (DNA): TGTGCCAGCAGCTCACTGACTAGCGGGGGGTCGGAGTTCTTC. Encoded protein: CASSSLTSGGSEFF.